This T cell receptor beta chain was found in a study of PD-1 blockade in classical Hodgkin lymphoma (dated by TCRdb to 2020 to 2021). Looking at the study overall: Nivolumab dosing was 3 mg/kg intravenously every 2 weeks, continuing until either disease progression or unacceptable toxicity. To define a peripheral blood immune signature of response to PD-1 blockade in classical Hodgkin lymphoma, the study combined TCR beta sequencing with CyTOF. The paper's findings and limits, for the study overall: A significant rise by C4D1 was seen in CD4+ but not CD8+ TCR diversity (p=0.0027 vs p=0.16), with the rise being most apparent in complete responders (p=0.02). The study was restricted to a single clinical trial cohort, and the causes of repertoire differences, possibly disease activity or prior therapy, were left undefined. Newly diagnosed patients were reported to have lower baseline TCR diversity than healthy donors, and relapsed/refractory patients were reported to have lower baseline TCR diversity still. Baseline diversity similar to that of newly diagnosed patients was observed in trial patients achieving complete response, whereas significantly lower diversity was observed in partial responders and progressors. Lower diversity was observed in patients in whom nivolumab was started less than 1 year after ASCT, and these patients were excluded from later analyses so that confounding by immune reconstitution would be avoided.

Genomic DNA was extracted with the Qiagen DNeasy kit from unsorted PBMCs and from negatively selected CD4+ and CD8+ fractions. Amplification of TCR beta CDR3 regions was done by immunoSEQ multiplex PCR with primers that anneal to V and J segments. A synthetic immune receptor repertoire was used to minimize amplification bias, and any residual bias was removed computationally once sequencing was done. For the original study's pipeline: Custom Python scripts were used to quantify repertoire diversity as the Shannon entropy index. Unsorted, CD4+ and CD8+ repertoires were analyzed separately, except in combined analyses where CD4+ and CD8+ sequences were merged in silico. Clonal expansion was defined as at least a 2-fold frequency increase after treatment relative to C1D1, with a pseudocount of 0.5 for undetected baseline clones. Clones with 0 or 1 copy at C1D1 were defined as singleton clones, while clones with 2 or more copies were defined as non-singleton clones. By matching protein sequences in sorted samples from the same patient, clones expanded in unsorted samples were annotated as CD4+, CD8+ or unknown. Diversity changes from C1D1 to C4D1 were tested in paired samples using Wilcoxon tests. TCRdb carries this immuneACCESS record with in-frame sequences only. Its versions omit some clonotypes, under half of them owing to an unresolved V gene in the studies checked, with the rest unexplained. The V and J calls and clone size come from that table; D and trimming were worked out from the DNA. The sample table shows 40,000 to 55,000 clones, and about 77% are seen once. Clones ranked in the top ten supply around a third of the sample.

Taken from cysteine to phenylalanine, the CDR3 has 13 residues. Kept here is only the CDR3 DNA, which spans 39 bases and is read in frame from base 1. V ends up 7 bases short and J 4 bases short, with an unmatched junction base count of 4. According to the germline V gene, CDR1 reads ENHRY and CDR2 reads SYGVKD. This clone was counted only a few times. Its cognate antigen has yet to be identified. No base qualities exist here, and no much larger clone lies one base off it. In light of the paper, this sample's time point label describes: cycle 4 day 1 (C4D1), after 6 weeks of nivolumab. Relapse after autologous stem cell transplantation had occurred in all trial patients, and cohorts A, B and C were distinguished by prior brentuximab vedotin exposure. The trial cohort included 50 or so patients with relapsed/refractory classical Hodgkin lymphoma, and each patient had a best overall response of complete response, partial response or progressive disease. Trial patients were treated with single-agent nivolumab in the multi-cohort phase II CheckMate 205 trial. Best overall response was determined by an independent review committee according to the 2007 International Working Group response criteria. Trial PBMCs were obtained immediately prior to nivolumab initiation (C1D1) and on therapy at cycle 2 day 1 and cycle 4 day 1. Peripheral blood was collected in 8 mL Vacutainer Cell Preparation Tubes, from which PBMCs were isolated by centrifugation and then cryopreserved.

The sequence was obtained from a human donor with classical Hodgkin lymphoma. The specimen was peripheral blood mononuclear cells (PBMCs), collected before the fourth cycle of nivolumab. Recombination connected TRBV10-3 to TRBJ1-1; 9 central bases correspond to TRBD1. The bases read TGTGCCATCAAGGGACAGGGAATCACTGAAGCTTTCTTT. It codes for CAIKGQGITEAFF.